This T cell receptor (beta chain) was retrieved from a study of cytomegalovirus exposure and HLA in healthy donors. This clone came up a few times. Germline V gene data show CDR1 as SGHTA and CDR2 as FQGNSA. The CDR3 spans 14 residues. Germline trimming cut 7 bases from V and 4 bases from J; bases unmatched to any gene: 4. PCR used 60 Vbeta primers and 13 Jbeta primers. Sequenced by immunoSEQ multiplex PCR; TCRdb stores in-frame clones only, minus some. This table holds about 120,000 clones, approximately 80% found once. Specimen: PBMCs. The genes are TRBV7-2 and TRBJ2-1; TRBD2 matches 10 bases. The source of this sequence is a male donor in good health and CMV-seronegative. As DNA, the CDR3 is TGTGCCAGCAAAGCTAGCGGGGGATACAATGAGCAGTTCTTC. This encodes CASKASGGYNEQFF.